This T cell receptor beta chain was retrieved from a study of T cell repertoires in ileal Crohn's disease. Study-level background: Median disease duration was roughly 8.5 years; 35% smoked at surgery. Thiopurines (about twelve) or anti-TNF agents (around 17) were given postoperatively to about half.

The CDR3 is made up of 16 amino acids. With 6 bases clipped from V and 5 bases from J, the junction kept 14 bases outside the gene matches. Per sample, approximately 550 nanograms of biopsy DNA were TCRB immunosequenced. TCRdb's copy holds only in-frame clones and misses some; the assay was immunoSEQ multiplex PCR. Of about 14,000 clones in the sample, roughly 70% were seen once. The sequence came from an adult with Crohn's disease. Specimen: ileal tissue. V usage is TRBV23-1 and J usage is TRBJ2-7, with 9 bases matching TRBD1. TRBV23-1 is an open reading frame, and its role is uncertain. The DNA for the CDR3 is TGCGCCAGCAGCCCCCCGGGACAGGGCGTCATGGACGAGCAGTACTTC. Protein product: CASSPPGQGVMDEQYF.